This T cell receptor beta chain was observed in a study of spatial heterogeneity in lung cancer. Study context: PBMC collected at follow-up were sequenced when available, a median of approximately two years after resection. Detected sequences consistently included more beta-chain ones than alpha-chain ones. There were, on average, more than nine raw-read appearances for each unique TCR and UMI combination.

The CDR3 runs 14 residues. CDR1 and CDR2 (germline): SEHNR, FQNEAQ (reference sequence). V lost 3 bases to trimming and J lost 2 bases; unmatched junction nucleotides: 3. The time point denotes: blood at routine non-recurrence follow-up after resection. The input material, whole RNA from tumor, nontumor lung or frozen PBMC, was sequenced unsorted. From the 5' RACE reads, TCRdb called clonotypes with MiXCR, one entry per CDR3 protein. The table has over 70,000 distinct CDR3 sequences, about 8.2% seen once. Specimen: PBMCs, collected at follow-up. The clonotype was recovered from a female donor with early-stage non-small cell lung cancer. The chain carries TRBV7-9 and TRBJ1-2; 7 bases are a match to TRBD1. DNA for the CDR3: TGTGCCAGCAGCTTTCTACAGGGGAACTATGGCTACACCTTC. Its translation is CASSFLQGNYGYTF.